Following are 7 T cell receptor beta chains from one sample sequenced in a study of T-cell reconstitution after alpha-beta-depleted transplantation in children. The TCRbeta library was prepared with unique molecular identifiers. A single record per CDR3 protein comes from TCRdb applying MiXCR to the PCR reads. The sample lists 150,000 to 250,000 distinct CDR3 sequences; about 6% were seen once. The sequencing here drew on PBMCs, taken before TCRalphabeta/CD19-depleted stem cell transplant. Every receptor here comes from a girl less than two years old with combined immunodeficiency, due to receive a stem cell transplant.

There are many counts of this clonotype. In nucleotides, the CDR3 is TGTGCCAGCAGTGATAGCGGAAAAGAGACCCAGTACTTC. Translation: CASSDSGKETQYF. The chain carries TRBV2 and TRBJ2-5, with D possibly TRBD2 on 6 matching bases. The germline gives CDR1 SNHLY, CDR2 FYNNEI. The length of the CDR3 is 13 residues. Trimming left V 3 bases short and J 3 bases short, with 8 bases between.

This clonotype has only a few counts. The chain joins TRBV5-6 to TRBJ1-2; D is uncertain. This CDR3 comprises 13 residues. Trimming shortened V by 0 bases and J by 6 bases, and 9 bases separated the two germline ends. Germline V gives CDR1 SGHDT, CDR2 YYEEEE. In DNA form, the CDR3 reads TGTGCCAGCAGCTTGGGAGGGATAGATGGCTACACCTTC. Encoded protein: CASSLGGIDGYTF.

In its sample, this clonotype was seen many times. The rearrangement links TRBV6-5 to TRBJ1-1; TRBD1 aligns across 11 bases. With V trimmed by 2 bases and J by 5 bases, 7 bases remained unmatched. The CDR3 totals 16 residues. Germline loops: CDR1 MNHEY, CDR2 SVGAGI. This CDR3 is CASSYPLGQGGTEAFF. Written as DNA, the CDR3 is TGTGCCAGCAGTTACCCCCTGGGACAGGGGGGTACTGAAGCTTTCTTT.

The chain has TRBV12-3 or TRBV12-4 and TRBJ2-2; perhaps TRBD2 as D (6 bases). Trimming shortened V by 6 bases and J by 1 base, and 12 bases separated the two germline ends. This CDR3 is built from 15 residues. CDR3 protein: CASRYGTRNTGELFF. In DNA form, the CDR3 reads TGTGCCAGCAGGTACGGGACTCGGAACACCGGGGAGCTGTTTTTT.

This clonotype was recorded at least ten times. The chain carries TRBV12-5 and TRBJ2-3, with 8 bases identical to TRBD1. This CDR3 is built from 14 residues. Looked up from germline, CDR1 is LGHNT and CDR2 is FRNRAP. The V segment lost 6 bases and the J segment 5 bases; nucleotides outside the gene matches: 7. The CDR3 DNA is TGTGCTAGTGGACTCCTAGACAGGGGAGATACGCAGTATTTT. Its translation is CASGLLDRGDTQYF.

This clonotype was picked up many times. V is TRBV28 and J is TRBJ2-3, with D tentatively TRBD2 (5 bases). The germline V gene has CDR1 MDHEN and CDR2 SYDVKM. The CDR3 consists of 16 residues. The V gene lost 1 base and the J gene lost 7 bases, with 18 bases spanning the gap. The CDR3 DNA reads TGTGCCAGCAGTTTATTGTCGGAGGACCTCAAATATACGCAGTATTTT. Protein: CASSLLSEDLKYTQYF.

This clonotype was picked up many times. The chain uses TRBV6-1 and TRBJ2-1; D may be TRBD2 (6 bases). The V gene's germline CDR1 is MNHNS and CDR2 SASEGT. The CDR3 is made up of 16 amino acids. Trimming shortened V by 6 bases and J by 0 bases, and 15 bases separated the two germline ends. The CDR3 region is CASSWLAESSYNEQFF. CDR3 bases: TGTGCCAGCAGCTGGTTAGCGGAAAGCTCCTACAATGAGCAGTTCTTC.